This T cell receptor beta chain emerged from a study of CD8 T cells in ankylosing spondylitis. Whole-study results and caveats: A TCR beta motif made of fewer than 10 highly homologous variants seemed typical of ankylosing spondylitis blood.

As for this clonotype: The antigen is undetermined.

TCRdb re-called the 5' RACE reads through MiXCR, storing one row per CDR3 protein. The table has around 230,000 distinct CDR3 sequences, approximately 8% seen once. Germline V gives CDR1 SEHNR, CDR2 FQNEAQ (reference sequence). Deletions cut 7 bases from V and 1 base from J, with 12 bases between. The CDR3 sequence is 14 residues long. The rearrangement joins TRBV7-9 to TRBJ2-3; the D gene is possibly TRBD2 (5 bases). Specimen: blood, either unsorted or a sorted T cell fraction (not recorded which). The sequence was collected from a female donor with ankylosing spondylitis or in good health (not recorded which). For the CDR3, the DNA is TGTGCCAGCACCCAGTCTAGCCGCACAGATACGCAGTATTTT. Translated: CASTQSSRTDTQYF.